This TCR beta chain was identified during a study of blood T cell repertoires in COVID-19. The overall study: Samples of COVID-19 (acute and convalescent) were obtained from the United States, Italy and Spain. T cells, B-cell-depleted T cells, or PBMCs provided the cDNA or gDNA that served as material.

In germline, CDR1 is DFQATT, CDR2 SNEGSKA (reference sequence). V was shortened by 3 bases and J by 6 bases, with 15 bases between the two germline ends. The CDR3 is 14 residues long. Authors' data handling: Amplification of reference gene primers provided the estimated nucleated cell counts. TCRdb's table, derived via immunoSEQ multiplex PCR, lists solely in-frame clones and lacks some. Clonal size and the V and J genes are those of that table, whereas D and trimming came from the DNA. The table shows approximately 24,000 clones, with about nine tenths occurring only once. Sequencing was done on a sample of peripheral blood. V gene TRBV20-1 combines with J gene TRBJ2-4; the D is unclear. The TCR comes from a man aged 50-60 years with active COVID-19. The CDR3 DNA follows: TGCAGTGCTAGTCGCCTAGTCCCCGGAAACATTCAGTACTTC. Encoded protein: CSASRLVPGNIQYF.